This T cell receptor beta chain is drawn from a study of graft-versus-host responses after intestinal transplantation. Across the study: Isolated intestinal, liver-intestinal, or multivisceral transplants were what recipients had.

Worth noting for this clone: Its antigen remains unidentified.

Data came from immunoSEQ multiplex PCR; TCRdb stores just in-frame clones and leaves some out. The data show tens of thousands of clones, roughly four fifths seen once. Study-wide points: The authors found GvH clones in recipient marrow, some appearing first in ileum or blood.

J gave up 5 bases and V 3 bases, and 5 bases lay outside the gene matches. The CDR3 has 15 residues. CDR1 is MNHEY, CDR2 SMNVEV, per germline (reference sequence). The sequence came from a human donor who was the organ donor for an intestinal transplant. This chain joins TRBV27 and TRBJ1-4; the match to TRBD1 covers 8 bases. The specimen was unstimulated CD8+ T cells sorted from spleen or lymph node cells, collected before transplant. CDR3 nucleotides: TGTGCCAGCAGTTTTTACGGGACAGGCAATGAAAAACTGTTTTTT. Encoded protein: CASSFYGTGNEKLFF.